Presented here are 4 T cell receptor beta chains from one specimen sequenced in a study of blood T cell repertoires in COVID-19. TCRdb's table, derived via immunoSEQ multiplex PCR, lists solely in-frame clones and lacks some. The sample consists of about 150,000 clones, approximately 80% of them appearing once. Sequencing used peripheral blood. All receptors derive from a man between 60 and 70 years old with acute or convalescent COVID-19.

This clone showed up just once. The genes are TRBV11-2 and TRBJ1-1; D unclear. The CDR3 length is 16 residues. The germline V gene encodes CDR1 SGHAT and CDR2 FQNNGV. V was shortened by 5 bases and J by 1 base, with 17 bases between the two germline ends. Written as DNA, the CDR3 is TGTGCCAGCAGCCCATCCGTCGGGGTCACGAACACTGAAGCTTTCTTT. Protein sequence: CASSPSVGVTNTEAFF.

The J gene is TRBJ2-7, the V gene TRBV10-3; TRBD2 is a possible D gene (5 bases). Trimming took off 11 bases at V and 3 bases at J, with 11 bases between the two ends. The germline V gene encodes CDR1 ENHRY and CDR2 SYGVKD. CDR3 size: 11 residues. The CDR3 DNA is TGTGCCTCCACGGGGAGCTACGAGCAGTACTTC. Encoded protein: CASTGSYEQYF.

The chain joins TRBV2 to TRBJ1-6, with D maybe TRBD1 (5 bases). The germline V gene encodes CDR1 SNHLY and CDR2 FYNNEI. This CDR3 has 12 amino acids. The V gene lost 7 bases and the J gene lost 9 bases, with 10 bases spanning the gap. The CDR3 DNA reads TGTGCCAGCAAGTCAGGGCCTTCACCCCTCCACTTT. Its protein is CASKSGPSPLHF.

The chain links TRBV9 to TRBJ2-2, with D possibly TRBD2 on 6 matching bases. V lost 1 base, J lost 4 bases, and 11 bases lay in between. The germline gives CDR1 SGDLS, CDR2 YYNGEE. CDR3 length: 15 residues. As DNA, the CDR3 is TGTGCCAGCAGCGTATCCGGGGGTCGCACCGGGGAGCTGTTTTTT. Translated, it gives CASSVSGGRTGELFF.